Listed below are T cell receptor beta chains from one sample, sequenced in a study of OX40 agonist ivuxolimab in advanced cancers. The data were produced by immunoSEQ multiplex PCR, yet TCRdb's version contains in-frame clones alone and is incomplete. Among 55,000 to 65,000 clones, 87% were seen once, and the ten largest hold around 0.35%. The specimen was CD4+ or CD8+ T cells sorted from blood, collected in a trial of the OX40 agonist ivuxolimab. These receptors were collected from an adult with an advanced solid tumor such as melanoma, head and neck, liver or kidney cancer. The CDR3 runs from the conserved cysteine through the conserved F or W. Each record gives: CDR3 protein, CDR3 DNA, V gene, D gene, clone size, J gene. The D gene is left open where the match is weak. Not all rows give a size; the values are once, few, many and, for expanded clones, a class.

CASSGTGAGAGELFF	TGTGCCAGCAGCGGGACAGGGGCGGGGGCCGGGGAGCTGTTTTTT	TRBV6-5	TRBD1	NA	TRBJ2-2
CASSPPTAEGQPQHF	TGTGCCAGCTCACCACCGACGGCTGAGGGGCAGCCCCAGCATTTT	TRBV18	NA	once	TRBJ1-5
CASSPTTASSYNEQFF	TGTGCCAGCAGTCCAACGACGGCGAGCTCCTACAATGAGCAGTTCTTC	TRBV27	NA	once	TRBJ2-1
CAWTSTGGESYNEQFF	TGTGCCTGGACCTCGACAGGGGGCGAATCCTACAATGAGCAGTTCTTC	TRBV30	TRBD1	NA	TRBJ2-1
CASSYSIPQGGDTQYF	TGTGCCAGCAGTTACTCTATCCCCCAGGGAGGGGATACGCAGTATTTT	TRBV6-5	TRBD2	NA	TRBJ2-3
CASSEATGTGGADYGYTF	TGTGCCAGCAGTGAAGCGACGGGGACAGGGGGCGCGGACTATGGCTACACCTTC	TRBV6-1	TRBD1	NA	TRBJ1-2
CAIKGDRDNQPQHF	TGTGCCATCAAGGGGGACAGAGACAATCAGCCCCAGCATTTT	TRBV10-3	TRBD1	NA	TRBJ1-5
CATNPRAGGPETQYF	TGTGCCACAAACCCGCGAGCGGGAGGGCCAGAGACCCAGTACTTC	TRBV10-3	TRBD2	NA	TRBJ2-5
CASSLGSHEQYF	TGTGCCAGCAGCTTGGGAAGCCACGAGCAGTACTTC	TRBV7-8	NA	NA	TRBJ2-7
CASSLEEGVGQFF	TGTGCCAGCAGCTTAGAGGAAGGGGTCGGGCAGTTCTTC	TRBV7-8	NA	few	TRBJ2-1
CASSQSGTGEEETQYF	TGTGCCAGCAGCCAATCGGGGACAGGGGAAGAAGAGACCCAGTACTTC	TRBV7-8	TRBD1	NA	TRBJ2-5
CASRGDPRADTQYF	TGCGCCAGCAGAGGAGACCCAAGGGCAGATACGCAGTATTTT	TRBV10-2	NA	NA	TRBJ2-3
CAISDPGQSTDTQYF	TGTGCCATCAGTGACCCTGGACAGAGCACAGATACGCAGTATTTT	TRBV10-3	NA	NA	TRBJ2-3
CASSQTIYEQYF	TGTGCCAGCTCCCAGACTATATACGAGCAGTACTTC	TRBV18	NA	NA	TRBJ2-7
CASSLELTSEAGGGYTF	TGTGCCAGCAGCTTGGAACTAACCTCCGAGGCGGGGGGCGGCTACACCTTC	TRBV5-5	NA	NA	TRBJ1-2
CASSPTGRDFYEQYF	TGCGCCAGCAGCCCCACGGGGCGGGACTTCTACGAGCAGTACTTC	TRBV5-1	NA	few	TRBJ2-7
CASSIHYEQYF	TGTGCCAGCAGCATCCACTACGAGCAGTACTTC	TRBV11-2	NA	once	TRBJ2-7
CASKGQGSDEQYF	TGTGCCAGCAAGGGGCAGGGGTCCGACGAGCAGTACTTC	TRBV11-3	NA	NA	TRBJ2-7